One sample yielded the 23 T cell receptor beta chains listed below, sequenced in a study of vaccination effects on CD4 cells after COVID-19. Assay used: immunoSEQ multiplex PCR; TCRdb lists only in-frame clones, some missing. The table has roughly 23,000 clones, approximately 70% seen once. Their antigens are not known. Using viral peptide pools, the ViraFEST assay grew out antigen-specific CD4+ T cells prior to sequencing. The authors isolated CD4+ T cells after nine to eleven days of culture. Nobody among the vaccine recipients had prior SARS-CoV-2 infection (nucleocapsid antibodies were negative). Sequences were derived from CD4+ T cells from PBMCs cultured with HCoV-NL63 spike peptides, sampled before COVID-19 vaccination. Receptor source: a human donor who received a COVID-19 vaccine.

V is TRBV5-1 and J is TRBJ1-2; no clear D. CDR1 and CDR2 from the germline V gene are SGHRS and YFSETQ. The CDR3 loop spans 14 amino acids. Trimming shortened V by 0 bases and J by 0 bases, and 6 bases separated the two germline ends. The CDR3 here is CASSLEPANYGYTF. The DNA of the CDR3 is TGCGCCAGCAGCTTGGAACCAGCTAACTATGGCTACACCTTC.

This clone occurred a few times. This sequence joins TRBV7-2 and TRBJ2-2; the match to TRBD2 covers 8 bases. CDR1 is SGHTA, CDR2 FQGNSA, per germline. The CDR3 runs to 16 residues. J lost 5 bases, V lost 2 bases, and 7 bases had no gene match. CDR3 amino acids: CASSLWSGGGTGELFF. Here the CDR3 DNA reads TGTGCCAGCAGCTTATGGAGCGGGGGAGGTACCGGGGAGCTGTTTTTT.

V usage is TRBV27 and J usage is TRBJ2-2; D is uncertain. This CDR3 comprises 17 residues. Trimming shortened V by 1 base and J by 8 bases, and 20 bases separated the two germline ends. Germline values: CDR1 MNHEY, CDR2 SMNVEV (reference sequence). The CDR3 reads CASSLYSWTPGPGELFF. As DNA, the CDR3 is TGTGCCAGCAGTTTATATTCTTGGACCCCAGGCCCGGGGGAGCTGTTTTTT.

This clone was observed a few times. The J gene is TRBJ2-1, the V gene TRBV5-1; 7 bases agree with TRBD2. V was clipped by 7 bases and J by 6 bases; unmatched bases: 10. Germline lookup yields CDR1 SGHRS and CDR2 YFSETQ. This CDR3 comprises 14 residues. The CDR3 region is CASEPSGVSNEQFF. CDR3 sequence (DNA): TGCGCCAGCGAACCCAGCGGGGTGAGCAATGAGCAGTTCTTC.

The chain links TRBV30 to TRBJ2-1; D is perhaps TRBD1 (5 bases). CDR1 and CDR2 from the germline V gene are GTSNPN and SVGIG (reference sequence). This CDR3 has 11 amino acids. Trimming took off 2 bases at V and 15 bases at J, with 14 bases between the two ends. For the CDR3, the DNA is TGTGCCTGGAGTCGAGGAGACAGCCGGTTCTTC. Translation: CAWSRGDSRFF.

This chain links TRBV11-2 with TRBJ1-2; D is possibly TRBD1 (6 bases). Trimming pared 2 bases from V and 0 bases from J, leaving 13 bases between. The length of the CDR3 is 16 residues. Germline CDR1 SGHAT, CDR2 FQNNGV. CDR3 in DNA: TGTGCCAGCAGCTTAACGACCGACAGGACTAACTATGGCTACACCTTC. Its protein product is CASSLTTDRTNYGYTF.

For the CDR3, the DNA is TGTGCCAGCAGTTATGACAGGGATCCTAATGAAAAACTGTTTTTT. Amino acids: CASSYDRDPNEKLFF. V usage is TRBV6-5 and J usage is TRBJ1-4; 7 bases align to TRBD1. The germline V gene encodes CDR1 MNHEY and CDR2 SVGAGI. The CDR3 extends over 15 amino acids. J lost 3 bases, V lost 3 bases, and 4 bases had no gene match.

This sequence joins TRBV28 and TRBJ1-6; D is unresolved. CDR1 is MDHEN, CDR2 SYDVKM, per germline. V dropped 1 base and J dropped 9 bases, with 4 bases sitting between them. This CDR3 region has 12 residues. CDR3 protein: CASSLSASPLHF. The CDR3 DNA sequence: TGTGCCAGCAGTTTATCTGCTTCACCCCTCCACTTT.

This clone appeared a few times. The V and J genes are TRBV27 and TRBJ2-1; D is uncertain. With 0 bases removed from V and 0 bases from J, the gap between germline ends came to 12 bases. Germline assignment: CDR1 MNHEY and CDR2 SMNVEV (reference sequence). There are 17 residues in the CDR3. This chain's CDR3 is CASSLSSTASSYNEQFF. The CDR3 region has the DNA TGTGCCAGCAGTTTATCCTCAACAGCCAGCTCCTACAATGAGCAGTTCTTC.

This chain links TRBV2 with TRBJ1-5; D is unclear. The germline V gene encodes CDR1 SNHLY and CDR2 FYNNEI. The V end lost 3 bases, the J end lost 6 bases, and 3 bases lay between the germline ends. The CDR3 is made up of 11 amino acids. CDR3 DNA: TGTGCCAGCAGTGACGGTCAGCCCCAGCATTTT. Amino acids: CASSDGQPQHF.

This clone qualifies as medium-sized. The CDR3 protein is CASSLDRGSWTEQFF. The CDR3 DNA is TGTGCCAGCAGCTTAGATCGCGGGAGTTGGACTGAGCAGTTCTTC. The chain joins TRBV11-2 to TRBJ2-1; TRBD2 agrees at 7 bases. Germline V gene sequence: CDR1 SGHAT, CDR2 FQNNGV. The CDR3 covers 15 residues. After removal of 0 bases from V and 9 bases from J, the junction contained 8 bases not matched to a gene.

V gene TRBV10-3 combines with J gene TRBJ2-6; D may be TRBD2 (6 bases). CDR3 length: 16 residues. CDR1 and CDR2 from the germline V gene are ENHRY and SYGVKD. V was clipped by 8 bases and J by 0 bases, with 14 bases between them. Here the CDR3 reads CAIGGTQISGANVLTF. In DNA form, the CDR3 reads TGTGCCATCGGGGGGACCCAAATCTCTGGGGCCAACGTCCTGACTTTC.

CDR3 sequence: CASSQGTGEKLFF. CDR3 bases: TGTGCCAGCAGCCAAGGGACAGGGGAAAAACTGTTTTTT. The V and J genes are TRBV3-1 (or the pseudogene TRBV3-2) and TRBJ1-4; 8 bases agree with TRBD1. Unmatched junction bases numbered 0, after V lost 1 base and J lost 8 bases. CDR1 is LGHDT, CDR2 YNNKEL, per germline (reference sequence). The CDR3 totals 13 residues.

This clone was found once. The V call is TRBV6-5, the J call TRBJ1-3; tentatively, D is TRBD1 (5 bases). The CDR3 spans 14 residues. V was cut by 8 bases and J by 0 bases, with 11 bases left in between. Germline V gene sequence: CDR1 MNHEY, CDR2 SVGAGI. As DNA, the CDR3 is TGTGCCAGCTCGGGACGGGGCTCTGGAAACACCATATATTTT. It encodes CASSGRGSGNTIYF.

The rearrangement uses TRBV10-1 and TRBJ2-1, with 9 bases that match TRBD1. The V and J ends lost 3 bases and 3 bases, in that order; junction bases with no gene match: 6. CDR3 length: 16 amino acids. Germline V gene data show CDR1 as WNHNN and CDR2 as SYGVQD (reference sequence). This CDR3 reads CASSDPPGQGYNEQFF. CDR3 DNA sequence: TGCGCCAGCAGTGATCCTCCGGGACAGGGCTACAATGAGCAGTTCTTC.

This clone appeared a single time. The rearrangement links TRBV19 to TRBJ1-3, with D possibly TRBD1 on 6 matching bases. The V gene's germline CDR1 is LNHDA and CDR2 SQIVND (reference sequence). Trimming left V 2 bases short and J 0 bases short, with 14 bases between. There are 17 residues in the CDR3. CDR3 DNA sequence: TGTGCCAGTAGTATAAGGCGGGGGGCCAACTCTGGAAACACCATATATTTT. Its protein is CASSIRRGANSGNTIYF. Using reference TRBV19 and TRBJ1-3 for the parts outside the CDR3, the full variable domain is DGGITQSPKYLFRKEGQNVTLSCEQNLNHDAMYWYRQDPGQGLRLIYYSQIVNDFQKGDIAEGYSVSREKKESFPLTVTSAQKNPTAFYLCASSIRRGANSGNTIYFGEGSWLTVV.

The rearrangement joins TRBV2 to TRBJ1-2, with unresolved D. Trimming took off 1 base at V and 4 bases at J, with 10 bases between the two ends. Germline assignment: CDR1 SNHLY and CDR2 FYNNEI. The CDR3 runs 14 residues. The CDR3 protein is CASSEGSRTYGYTF. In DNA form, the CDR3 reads TGTGCCAGCAGTGAAGGGAGCCGGACCTATGGCTACACCTTC.

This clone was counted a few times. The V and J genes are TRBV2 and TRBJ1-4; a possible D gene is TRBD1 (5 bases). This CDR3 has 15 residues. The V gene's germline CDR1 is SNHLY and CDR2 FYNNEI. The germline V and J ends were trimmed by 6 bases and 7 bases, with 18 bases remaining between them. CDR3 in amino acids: CASRRTGTDTEKLFF. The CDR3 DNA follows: TGTGCCAGCAGGCGCACCGGGACGGACACTGAAAAACTGTTTTTT.

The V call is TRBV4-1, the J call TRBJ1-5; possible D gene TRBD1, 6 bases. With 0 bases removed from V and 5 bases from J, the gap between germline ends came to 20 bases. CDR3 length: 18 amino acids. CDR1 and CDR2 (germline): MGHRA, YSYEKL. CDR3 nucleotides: TGCGCCAGCAGCCAAGATCTAGCGTTCCGCAGGGGCGATCAGCCCCAGCATTTT. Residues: CASSQDLAFRRGDQPQHF.

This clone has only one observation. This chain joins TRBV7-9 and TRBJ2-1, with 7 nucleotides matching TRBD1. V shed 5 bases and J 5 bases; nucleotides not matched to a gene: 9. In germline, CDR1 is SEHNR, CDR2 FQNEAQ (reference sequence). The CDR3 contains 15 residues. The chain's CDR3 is CASSQNRDSHNEQFF. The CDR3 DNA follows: TGTGCCAGCAGCCAAAACCGGGACAGTCACAATGAGCAGTTCTTC. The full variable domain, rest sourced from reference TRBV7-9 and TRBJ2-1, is DTGVSQNPRHKITKRGQNVTFRCDPISEHNRLYWYRQTLGQGPEFLTYFQNEAQLEKSRLLSDRFSAERPKGSFSTLEIQRTEQGDSAMYLCASSQNRDSHNEQFFGPGTRLTVL.

CDR3 DNA: TGTGCCAGTAGTATTTTGGACAGGGTGACCGGGGAGCTGTTTTTT. This translates into CASSILDRVTGELFF. The chain employs TRBV19 and TRBJ2-2; TRBD1 aligns across 8 bases. V shed 3 bases and J 5 bases; nucleotides not matched to a gene: 5. This CDR3 spans 15 amino acids. CDR1 and CDR2 from the germline V gene are LNHDA and SQIVND (reference sequence). The variable domain in full, with the rest retrieved from reference TRBV19 and TRBJ2-2, is DGGITQSPKYLFRKEGQNVTLSCEQNLNHDAMYWYRQDPGQGLRLIYYSQIVNDFQKGDIAEGYSVSREKKESFPLTVTSAQKNPTAFYLCASSILDRVTGELFFGEGSRLTVL.

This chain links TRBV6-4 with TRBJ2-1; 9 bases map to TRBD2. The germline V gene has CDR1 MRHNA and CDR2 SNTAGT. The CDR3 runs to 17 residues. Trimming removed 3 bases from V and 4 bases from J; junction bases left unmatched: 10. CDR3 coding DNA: TGTGCCAGCAGTGAGAAGGCTAGCGGGACTAATTACAATGAGCAGTTCTTC. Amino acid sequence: CASSEKASGTNYNEQFF.

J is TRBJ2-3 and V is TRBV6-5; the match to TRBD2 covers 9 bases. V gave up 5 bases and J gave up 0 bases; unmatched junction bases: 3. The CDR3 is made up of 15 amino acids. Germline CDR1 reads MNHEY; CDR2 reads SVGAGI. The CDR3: CASSQLAGSTDTQYF. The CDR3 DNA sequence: TGTGCCAGCAGTCAACTAGCGGGTAGCACAGATACGCAGTATTTT.